These 20 T cell receptor beta chains came from one sample sequenced in a study of T-cell memory formation after mild COVID-19. TCRdb called the 5' RACE reads again in MiXCR, with one record for every CDR3 protein. The top ten hold about an eighth of the sample, which has 410,000 or so distinct CDR3 sequences, 20% to 25% seen once. Sequencing was performed on PBMCs or a T cell subset sorted from them (not recorded which). The source of these receptors is an adult woman who had mild COVID-19 (a few samples of this study predate the infection). Cell type and time point are not known.

This rearrangement joins TRBV6-1 to TRBJ2-7; D gene unclear. Germline V gene sequence: CDR1 MNHNS, CDR2 SASEGT. The CDR3 totals 14 residues. V was cut by 0 bases and J by 5 bases, with 11 bases left in between. The CDR3 protein is CASSEALGTDEQYF. The CDR3 DNA reads as TGTGCCAGCAGTGAAGCGTTGGGTACGGACGAGCAGTACTTC.

This clonotype came up a few times. The CDR3 sequence: CASSQAPGATEAFF. The CDR3 DNA reads as TGCGCCAGCAGCCAAGCCCCAGGGGCCACTGAAGCTTTCTTT. V gene TRBV4-3 combines with J gene TRBJ1-1; a weak D match, TRBD1 (6 bases). The CDR3 has 14 amino acids. The V end lost 1 base, the J end lost 4 bases, and 10 bases lay between the germline ends. Germline V gene lookup returns CDR1 LGHNA and CDR2 YSLEER.

This clonotype was recorded a few times. The chain combines TRBV30 with TRBJ1-1; D is undetermined. The CDR3 is made up of 12 amino acids. V was shortened by 0 bases and J by 10 bases, with 12 bases between the two germline ends. CDR1 is GTSNPN, CDR2 SVGIG, per germline (reference sequence). The CDR3 DNA is TGTGCCTGGAGTGTTAATCCGACGAGAGCTTTCTTT. It codes for CAWSVNPTRAFF.

The sample holds a few counts of this clonotype. This rearrangement joins TRBV2 to TRBJ2-7; 12 positions agree with TRBD2. CDR3 length: 18 residues. Germline trimming cut 2 bases from V and 5 bases from J; bases unmatched to any gene: 13. CDR1 is SNHLY and CDR2 is FYNNEI in the germline V gene. The CDR3 here is CASSEPGELAGGTHEQYF. The CDR3 DNA reads TGTGCCAGCAGTGAACCTGGCGAACTAGCGGGAGGCACCCACGAGCAGTACTTC.

This clonotype was counted only a few times. The chain carries TRBV2 and TRBJ2-5; D may be TRBD1 (6 bases). V was trimmed by 6 bases and J by 5 bases, leaving 16 bases between them. This CDR3 comprises 14 residues. The germline gives CDR1 SNHLY, CDR2 FYNNEI. The DNA of the CDR3 is TGTGCCAGCAGCACTCCCACAGGGTCGGAGACCCAGTACTTC. Translation: CASSTPTGSETQYF.

The V gene is TRBV27, the J gene TRBJ2-7, with 7 bases aligning to TRBD1. CDR1 and CDR2 from the germline V gene are MNHEY and SMNVEV (reference sequence). The CDR3 is made up of 13 amino acids. V lost 4 bases to trimming and J lost 5 bases; unmatched junction nucleotides: 5. The DNA for the CDR3 is TGTGCCAGCAGTTGGACAGGTGGGCACGAGCAGTACTTC. Amino acids: CASSWTGGHEQYF.

This clonotype was recorded at least ten times. The rearrangement uses TRBV6-6 and TRBJ1-1; no definite D call. Germline V lookup: CDR1 MNHNY, CDR2 SVGAGI (reference sequence). With 0 bases removed from V and 1 base from J, the gap between germline ends came to 6 bases. This CDR3 contains 14 residues. The CDR3 DNA reads TGTGCCAGCAGTTACTCGGGCCGGAACACTGAAGCTTTCTTT. Its translation: CASSYSGRNTEAFF.

This clonotype was seen at least ten times. This chain uses TRBV7-9 with TRBJ2-3; D call uncertain. Germline loops: CDR1 SEHNR, CDR2 FQNEAQ (reference sequence). This CDR3 has 13 residues. The V and J ends lost 5 bases and 5 bases respectively, with 11 bases between them. CDR3 DNA sequence: TGTGCCAGCAGCCCTTGGTGGGAAGATACGCAGTATTTT. This sequence encodes CASSPWWEDTQYF.

This clonotype was observed a few times. The J gene is TRBJ1-1, the V gene TRBV28; D is perhaps TRBD1 (5 bases). Deletions cut 4 bases from V and 3 bases from J, with 12 bases between. Germline CDR1 and CDR2: MDHEN and SYDVKM. The CDR3 runs to 14 residues. CDR3 sequence reads: CASSSRGGYTEAFF. The CDR3 DNA follows: TGTGCCAGCAGTTCTCGGGGGGGTTACACTGAAGCTTTCTTT. Together with reference TRBV28 and TRBJ1-1, the CDR3 gives the full variable domain: DVKVTQSSRYLVKRTGEKVFLECVQDMDHENMFWYRQDPGLGLRLIYFSYDVKMKEKGDIPEGYSVSREKKERFSLILESASTNQTSMYLCASSSRGGYTEAFFGQGTRLTVV.

The V and J genes are TRBV7-9 and TRBJ1-2; 8 bases align to TRBD1. This CDR3 spans 14 amino acids. Trimming took 5 bases from V and 6 from J; bases not matched to a gene: 8. The germline gives CDR1 SEHNR, CDR2 FQNEAQ (reference sequence). The CDR3 nucleotides read TGTGCCAGCAGCCCCCGGACAGGGACGGATGGCTACACCTTC. Translated: CASSPRTGTDGYTF.

V is TRBV4-3 and J is TRBJ2-2, with TRBD1 matching over 7 bases. The length of the CDR3 is 18 residues. In germline, CDR1 is LGHNA, CDR2 YSLEER. V lost 0 bases, J lost 3 bases, and 10 bases stayed unmatched. The chain's CDR3 is CASSQEWVRQGDTGELFF. CDR3 nucleotide sequence: TGCGCCAGCAGCCAAGAATGGGTTAGGCAGGGGGACACCGGGGAGCTGTTTTTT.

DNA of the CDR3: TGTGCCAGCAGCCCCGGACATGTTAATCAGCCCCAGCATTTT. Translating gives CASSPGHVNQPQHF. The gene calls are TRBV7-2 and TRBJ1-5; possibly TRBD1 for D (5 bases). Germline V CDR1 and CDR2: SGHTA, FQGNSA. The CDR3 contains 14 residues. Trimming took 5 bases from V and 4 from J, leaving 12 bases between them.

This clonotype was counted a few times. This rearrangement joins TRBV7-9 to TRBJ1-2; TRBD1 might be the D (6 bases). The germline gives CDR1 SEHNR, CDR2 FQNEAQ (reference sequence). V shed 6 bases and J shed 6 bases, with 20 bases lying between them. The CDR3 runs 15 residues. CDR3 residues: CASSVRPGQPDGYTF. In DNA form, the CDR3 reads TGTGCCAGCAGTGTAAGGCCCGGACAGCCTGATGGCTACACCTTC.

This clonotype was seen a handful of times. The chain employs TRBV28 and TRBJ1-1; D might be TRBD1 (5 bases). Trimming pared 6 bases from V and 2 bases from J, leaving 16 bases between. Germline assignment: CDR1 MDHEN and CDR2 SYDVKM. The CDR3 has 15 residues. The CDR3 reads CASREGPGRNTEAFF. Written as DNA, the CDR3 is TGTGCCAGCAGGGAGGGGCCCGGGAGAAACACTGAAGCTTTCTTT.

The chain is built from TRBV5-6 and TRBJ2-1, with TRBD1 matching 9 bases. V was clipped by 4 bases and J by 8 bases; unmatched bases: 10. Per germline, CDR1 SGHDT and CDR2 YYEEEE. CDR3 length equals 15 residues. The CDR3 region has the DNA TGTGCCAGCAGCCGACTGACAGGGGGTGACGATGAGCAGTTCTTC. It translates to CASSRLTGGDDEQFF. Combining the CDR3 with reference TRBV5-6 and TRBJ2-1 gives the whole variable domain DAGVTQSPTHLIKTRGQQVTLRCSPKSGHDTVSWYQQALGQGPQFIFQYYEEEERQRGNFPDRFSGHQFPNYSSELNVNALLLGDSALYLCASSRLTGGDDEQFFGPGTRLTVL.

The V gene is TRBV6-6, the J gene TRBJ2-3, with 10 bases that match TRBD2. The CDR3 is 15 residues long. With 7 bases clipped from V and 0 bases from J, the junction kept 4 bases outside the gene matches. The germline V gene encodes CDR1 MNHNY and CDR2 SVGAGI (reference sequence). In DNA form, the CDR3 reads TGTGCCAGCACCAAGACTAGCGGGAGCACAGATACGCAGTATTTT. Its translation is CASTKTSGSTDTQYF.

This chain joins TRBV4-1 and TRBJ1-5; D gene uncertain. CDR1 is MGHRA, CDR2 YSYEKL, per germline. The CDR3 covers 13 residues. The V gene lost 3 bases and the J gene lost 5 bases, with 8 bases spanning the gap. CDR3 sequence reads: CASSHRRDQPQHF. The CDR3 DNA reads TGCGCCAGCAGCCACAGGCGGGATCAGCCCCAGCATTTT.

The chain couples TRBV4-2 to TRBJ2-7; 10 bases align to TRBD2. This CDR3 comprises 18 residues. Germline V gene sequence: CDR1 LGHNA, CDR2 YNFKEQ. The V segment lost 1 base and the J segment 2 bases; nucleotides outside the gene matches: 11. CDR3 in amino acids: CASSQASGLAEGAYEQYF. CDR3 in DNA: TGTGCCAGCAGCCAAGCCTCCGGACTAGCGGAAGGGGCCTACGAGCAGTACTTC.

The chain employs TRBV20-1 and TRBJ1-5; 10 bases map to TRBD1. Per germline, CDR1 DFQATT and CDR2 SNEGSKA (reference sequence). This CDR3 spans 12 amino acids. Losses at the gene ends were 5 bases for V and 6 bases for J; bases not matched to a gene: 1. The CDR3 reads CSARTGGQPQHF. The CDR3 bases are TGCAGTGCTCGGACAGGGGGTCAGCCCCAGCATTTT.

The rearrangement uses TRBV20-1 and TRBJ2-4; 16 nucleotides align to TRBD2. V gave up 4 bases and J gave up 1 base; unmatched junction bases: 10. Per the germline V gene, CDR1 is DFQATT and CDR2 is SNEGSKA (reference sequence). This CDR3 contains 19 residues. The CDR3 is CSAILGTSGGAAAKNIQYF. In DNA form, the CDR3 reads TGCAGTGCTATACTCGGGACTAGCGGGGGGGCGGCGGCCAAAAACATTCAGTACTTC.